This T cell receptor (beta chain) was captured in a study of siplizumab effects on memory and regulatory T cells. The CDR3 is 15 residues long. Germline loops: CDR1 MDHEN, CDR2 SYDVKM. Trimming removed 7 bases from V and 2 bases from J, with 15 bases in between. Repertoires were generated with immunoSEQ multiplex PCR, while TCRdb's copy carries only in-frame clones and drops some. Of 110,000 or so clones listed, roughly 93% were seen once; the top ten hold over 0.15%. The rearrangement joins TRBV28 to TRBJ1-5; TRBD1 might be the D (5 bases). The specimen sequenced was non-Treg CD4+ T cells sorted from blood. The TCR comes from a human donor in good health. CDR3 coding DNA: TGTGCCAGCACTACCTGGGGCGAAGGCAATCAGCCCCAGCATTTT. Its protein product is CASTTWGEGNQPQHF.